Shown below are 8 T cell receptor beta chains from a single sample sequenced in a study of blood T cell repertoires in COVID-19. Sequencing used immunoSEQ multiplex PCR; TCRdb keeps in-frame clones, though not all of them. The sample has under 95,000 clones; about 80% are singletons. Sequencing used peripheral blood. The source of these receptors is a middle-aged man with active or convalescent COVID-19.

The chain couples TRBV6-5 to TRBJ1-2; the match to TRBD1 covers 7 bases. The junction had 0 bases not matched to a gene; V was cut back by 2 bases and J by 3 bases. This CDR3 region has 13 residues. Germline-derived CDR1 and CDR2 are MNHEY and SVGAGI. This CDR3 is CASSYQGDYGYTF. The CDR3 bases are TGTGCCAGCAGTTACCAGGGGGACTATGGCTACACCTTC.

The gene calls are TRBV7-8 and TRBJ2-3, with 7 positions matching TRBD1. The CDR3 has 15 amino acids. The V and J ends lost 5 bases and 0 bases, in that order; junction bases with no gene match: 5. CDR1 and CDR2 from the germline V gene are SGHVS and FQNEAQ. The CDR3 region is CASSRGGGSTDTQYF. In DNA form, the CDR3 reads TGTGCCAGCAGCCGAGGGGGCGGAAGCACAGATACGCAGTATTTT.

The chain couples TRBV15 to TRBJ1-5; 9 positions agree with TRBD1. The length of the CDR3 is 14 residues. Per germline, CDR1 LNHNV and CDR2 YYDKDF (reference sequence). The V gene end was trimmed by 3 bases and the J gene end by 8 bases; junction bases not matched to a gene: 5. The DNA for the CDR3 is TGTGCCACCAGCAGGGACAGGGGCTTGGAGCCCCAGCATTTT. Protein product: CATSRDRGLEPQHF.

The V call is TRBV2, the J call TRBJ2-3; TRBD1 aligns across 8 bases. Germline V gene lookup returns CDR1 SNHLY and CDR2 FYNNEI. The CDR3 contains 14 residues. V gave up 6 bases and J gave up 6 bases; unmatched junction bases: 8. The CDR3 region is CASSTRTGFDTQYF. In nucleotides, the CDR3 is TGTGCCAGCAGCACACGGACAGGGTTTGATACGCAGTATTTT.

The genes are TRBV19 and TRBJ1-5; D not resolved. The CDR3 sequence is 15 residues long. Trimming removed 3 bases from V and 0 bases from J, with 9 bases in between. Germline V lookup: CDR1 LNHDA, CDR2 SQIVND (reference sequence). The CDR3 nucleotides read TGTGCCAGTAGTATCCCGGGGATTAGCAATCAGCCCCAGCATTTT. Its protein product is CASSIPGISNQPQHF. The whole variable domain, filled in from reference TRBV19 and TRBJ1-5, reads DGGITQSPKYLFRKEGQNVTLSCEQNLNHDAMYWYRQDPGQGLRLIYYSQIVNDFQKGDIAEGYSVSREKKESFPLTVTSAQKNPTAFYLCASSIPGISNQPQHFGDGTRLSIL.

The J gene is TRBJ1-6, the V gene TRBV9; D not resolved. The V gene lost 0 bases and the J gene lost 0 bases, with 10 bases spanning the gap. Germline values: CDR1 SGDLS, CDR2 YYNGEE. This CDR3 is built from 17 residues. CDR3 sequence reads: CASSVGQASSYNSPLHF. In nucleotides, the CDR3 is TGTGCCAGCAGCGTAGGGCAGGCAAGCTCCTATAATTCACCCCTCCACTTT.

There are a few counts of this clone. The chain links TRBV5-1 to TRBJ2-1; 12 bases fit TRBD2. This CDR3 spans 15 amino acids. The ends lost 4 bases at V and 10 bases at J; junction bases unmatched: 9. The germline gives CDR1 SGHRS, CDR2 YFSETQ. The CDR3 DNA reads TGCGCCAGCAGCCTCCCTAGCGGGGGGGCCGGGGAGCAGTTCTTC. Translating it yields CASSLPSGGAGEQFF.

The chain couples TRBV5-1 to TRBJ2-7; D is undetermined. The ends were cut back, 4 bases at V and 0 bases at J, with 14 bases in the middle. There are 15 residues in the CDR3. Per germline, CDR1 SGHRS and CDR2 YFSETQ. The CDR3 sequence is CASSPWAQSSYEQYF. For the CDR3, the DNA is TGCGCCAGCAGCCCCTGGGCCCAGAGCTCCTACGAGCAGTACTTC.